This TCR beta chain was found in a study of T-cell memory formation after mild COVID-19. MiXCR, applied by TCRdb to the 5' RACE reads, yields one record per CDR3 protein. The sample carries roughly 130,000 distinct CDR3 sequences, approximately 16% recorded once. Concerning this clonotype: Its specificity is not known.

This CDR3 has 18 residues. Germline V gene data show CDR1 as SGHNT and CDR2 as YYREEE (reference sequence). V gave up 4 bases and J gave up 2 bases; unmatched junction bases: 9. Study findings and constraints: CD4+ contracting clones were found mainly in CM and EM, and CD8+ ones in EMRA. Several responding clones turned up in pre-infection memory, indicating that cross-reactive memory may have taken part.

The source material was PBMCs or a T cell subset sorted from them (not recorded which). The genes are TRBV5-4 and TRBJ2-7, with 16 bases that match TRBD2. This TCR was recovered from an adult woman who had mild COVID-19 (a few samples of this study predate the infection). Cell type and time point are not known. The CDR3 sequence is CASSRKGLAGGPAYEQYF. The CDR3 DNA is TGTGCCAGCAGCCGAAAGGGACTAGCGGGAGGGCCCGCCTACGAGCAGTACTTC.